Listed below are T cell receptor beta chains from one sample, sequenced in a study of monozygotic twins with inflammatory bowel disease. Reanalyzing the 5' RACE reads, TCRdb keeps one entry per CDR3 protein, without DNA. This table holds some 190,000 distinct CDR3 sequences. Sample: blood. The receptors here all came from a human donor with ulcerative colitis or Crohn's disease, or a healthy co-twin of an affected twin (not recorded which). The CDR3 runs from the conserved cysteine through the conserved F or W.

cdr3_aa	j_call	v_call
CASSPLLASPDTQYF	TRBJ2-3	TRBV18
CAWTSGTGYTGELFF	TRBJ2-2	TRBV30
CASSPLRTGGRELFF	TRBJ2-2	TRBV28
CASRPGQGYTEAFF	TRBJ1-1	TRBV6-1
CSASGTGAEKLFF	TRBJ1-4	TRBV20-1
CASSWSALSYNEQFF	TRBJ2-1	TRBV12-3/TRBV12-4
CATSDALQGNEQFF	TRBJ2-1	TRBV24-1
CASSVATGVAYEQYF	TRBJ2-7	TRBV9
CASSFGDLRSYEQYF	TRBJ2-7	TRBV7-8
CASRRQGAGNTIYF	TRBJ1-3	TRBV7-8
CASSTTGQPTDTQYF	TRBJ2-3	TRBV7-3
CAGSPGRTNQPQHF	TRBJ1-5	TRBV2
CASASGGNTGELFF	TRBJ2-2	TRBV28
CASSILAGQQFF	TRBJ2-1	TRBV19
CASSLASHRETQYF	TRBJ2-5	TRBV5-6
CASSFGQGGDTEAFF	TRBJ1-1	TRBV7-9
CASSLAYGTEMTYEQYF	TRBJ2-7	TRBV7-9
CASSGPTRGSKDTRYF	TRBJ2-3	TRBV12-3/TRBV12-4
CSADTPGLAAGNEQFF	TRBJ2-1	TRBV20-1
CASSQVDSGNTIYF	TRBJ1-3	TRBV4-1
CASSPGQGAGNTEAFF	TRBJ1-1	TRBV11-2
CASSPVGSYEQYF	TRBJ2-7	TRBV7-9
CSVESGQGRETQYF	TRBJ2-5	TRBV29-1
CASSPWADPGFQGPHF	TRBJ2-1	TRBV18
CASSNQGGGGTEAFF	TRBJ1-1	TRBV7-2
CASKKGTNEKLFF	TRBJ1-4	TRBV27
CASSGLATSGGVYEQFF	TRBJ2-1	TRBV6-1
CASSGQDSTDTQYF	TRBJ2-3	TRBV7-2
CASSFGQGPGANVLTF	TRBJ2-6	TRBV5-1
CSGEGPFYNEQFF	TRBJ2-1	TRBV29-1